The 12 T cell receptor beta chains in this list originate from one sample, sequenced in a study of T cell repertoires in cytomegalovirus infection. These receptors have no identified antigens. TCRdb reprocessed the reads with MiXCR, giving one entry per CDR3 protein. Of about a million distinct CDR3 sequences listed, more than 25% were seen once; the top ten hold around 15%. The source material was cultured CD8+ T cells from PBMCs, sampled from culture after CMV antigen stimulation. The receptors come from a human donor in good health (CMV status not recorded). Some clones in this sample may be carry-over from other donors' samples.

There are many counts of this clonotype. Written as DNA, the CDR3 is TGTGCCAGCAGCCGCGGGACAGGGGGTGACTATGGCTACACCTTC. This sequence encodes CASSRGTGGDYGYTF. The V call is TRBV7-9, the J call TRBJ1-2; 11 bases map to TRBD1. Germline values: CDR1 SEHNR, CDR2 FQNEAQ (reference sequence). The J segment lost 3 bases and the V segment lost 5 bases, leaving 5 bases of the junction unmatched. CDR3 length: 15 residues.

The gene calls are TRBV4-1 and TRBJ2-2; possibly TRBD1 for D (5 bases). CDR3 size: 14 residues. V was cut by 7 bases and J by 3 bases, with 12 bases left in between. Germline V lookup: CDR1 MGHRA, CDR2 YSYEKL. The CDR3 DNA sequence: TGCGCCAGCACCAACGTGGGGCACACCGGGGAGCTGTTTTTT. It codes for CASTNVGHTGELFF.

This chain connects TRBV27 to TRBJ2-7; possibly TRBD1 for D (6 bases). The germline CDR1 and CDR2 sequences are MNHEY and SMNVEV (reference sequence). With 1 base removed from V and 3 bases from J, the gap between germline ends came to 10 bases. CDR3 size: 14 residues. CDR3 nucleotide sequence: TGTGCCAGCAGTTTATACGAGGGGGACTACGAGCAGTACGTC. Its translation: CASSLYEGDYEQYV.

The sample holds a few counts of this clonotype. The V call is TRBV4-1, the J call TRBJ2-1; D gene ambiguous. V was shortened by 0 bases and J by 7 bases, with 7 bases between the two germline ends. The CDR3 consists of 13 residues. Germline CDR1 is MGHRA and CDR2 is YSYEKL. The chain's CDR3 is CASSQENLNEQFF. Here the CDR3 DNA reads TGCGCCAGCAGCCAAGAAAATTTAAATGAGCAGTTCTTC.

This clonotype was counted a few times. The chain uses TRBV6-2 or TRBV6-3 and TRBJ2-7; 12 bases match TRBD2. The CDR3 has 16 residues. V lost 2 bases and J lost 2; bases outside the gene matches: 4. CDR1 and CDR2 (germline): MNHEY, SVGEGT. CDR3 DNA sequence: TGTGCCAGCAGTTACGGGACTAGCGGGCAGACCTACGAGCAGTACGTC. This encodes CASSYGTSGQTYEQYV.

The chain carries TRBV5-6 and TRBJ1-2; D unresolved. V was shortened by 7 bases and J by 4 bases, with 11 bases between the two germline ends. Germline V lookup: CDR1 SGHDT, CDR2 YYEEEE. This CDR3 comprises 12 residues. This CDR3 reads CASLVLGYGYTF. Here the CDR3 DNA reads TGTGCCAGCCTCGTTCTGGGCTATGGCTACACCTTC.

This clonotype was seen more than once but under ten times. This chain joins TRBV27 and TRBJ1-2, with 7 bases matching TRBD1. The V gene's germline CDR1 is MNHEY and CDR2 SMNVEV (reference sequence). J lost 5 bases, V lost 5 bases, and 5 bases had no gene match. There are 13 residues in the CDR3. The CDR3 region is CASSHGTAYGYTF. The CDR3 nucleotides are TGTGCCAGCAGTCACGGGACAGCTTATGGCTACACCTTC.

In its sample, this clonotype was seen a few times. The chain couples TRBV7-9 to TRBJ2-7; D not certain. CDR1 and CDR2 (germline): SEHNR, FQNEAQ (reference sequence). The CDR3 runs 12 residues. Trimming took off 2 bases at V and 5 bases at J, with 7 bases between the two ends. CDR3 sequence reads: CASSLILDEQYF. The CDR3 bases are TGTGCCAGCAGCTTAATTCTAGACGAGCAGTACTTC.

The chain uses TRBV4-1 and TRBJ2-7, with 7 bases matching TRBD1. This CDR3 has 15 residues. J lost 6 bases, V lost 4 bases, and 12 bases had no gene match. Germline CDR1 and CDR2: MGHRA and YSYEKL. CDR3 nucleotide sequence: TGCGCCAGCAGCCCCTTGGGACAGAGACTTCTCGAGCAGTACTTC. Protein product: CASSPLGQRLLEQYF.

There are a few counts of this clonotype. The V gene is TRBV4-3, the J gene TRBJ1-2; TRBD1 matches 8 bases. CDR1 LGHNA and CDR2 YSLEER come from the germline V gene. The CDR3 spans 14 residues. The ends lost 2 bases at V and 7 bases at J; junction bases unmatched: 6. CDR3 in DNA: TGCGCCAGCAGCCAACATGGACAGGGAACTGGCTACACCTTC. The encoded protein is CASSQHGQGTGYTF.

The chain's CDR3 is CASRAPLIAGGRSYEQYF. Written as DNA, the CDR3 is TGTGCCAGTAGGGCCCCCTTGATAGCGGGGGGACGCTCCTACGAGCAGTACTTC. The V gene is TRBV19, the J gene TRBJ2-7, with TRBD2 identical over 10 bases. Germline values: CDR1 LNHDA, CDR2 SQIVND (reference sequence). The CDR3 runs 18 residues. Trimming took 6 bases from V and 0 from J; bases not matched to a gene: 14. The whole variable domain, filled in from reference TRBV19 and TRBJ2-7, reads DGGITQSPKYLFRKEGQNVTLSCEQNLNHDAMYWYRQDPGQGLRLIYYSQIVNDFQKGDIAEGYSVSREKKESFPLTVTSAQKNPTAFYLCASRAPLIAGGRSYEQYFGPGTRLTVT.

This clonotype was seen a handful of times. The rearrangement joins TRBV7-9 to TRBJ2-2, with 7 bases identical to TRBD1. The germline V gene has CDR1 SEHNR and CDR2 FQNEAQ (reference sequence). V was pared by 7 bases and J by 6 bases, with 11 bases of the junction left unmatched. CDR3 length: 15 amino acids. DNA for the CDR3: TGTGCCAGCACCATCTCTCAGGGGGAACCCGGGGAGCTGTTTTTT. It codes for CASTISQGEPGELFF.